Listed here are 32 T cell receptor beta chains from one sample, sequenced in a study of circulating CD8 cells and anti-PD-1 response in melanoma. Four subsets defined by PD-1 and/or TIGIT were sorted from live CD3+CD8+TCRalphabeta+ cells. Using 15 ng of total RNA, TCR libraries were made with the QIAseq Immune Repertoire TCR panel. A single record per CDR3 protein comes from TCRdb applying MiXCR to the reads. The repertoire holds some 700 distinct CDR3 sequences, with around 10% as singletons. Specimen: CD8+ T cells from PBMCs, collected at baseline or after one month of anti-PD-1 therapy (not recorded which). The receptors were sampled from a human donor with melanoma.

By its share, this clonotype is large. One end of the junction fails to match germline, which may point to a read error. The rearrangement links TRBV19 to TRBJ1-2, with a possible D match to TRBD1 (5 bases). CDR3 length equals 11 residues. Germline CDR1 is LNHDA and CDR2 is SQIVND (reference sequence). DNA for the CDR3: TGTGCCAGCAGTAGGGGCTATGGCTACACCTTC. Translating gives CASSRGYGYTF.

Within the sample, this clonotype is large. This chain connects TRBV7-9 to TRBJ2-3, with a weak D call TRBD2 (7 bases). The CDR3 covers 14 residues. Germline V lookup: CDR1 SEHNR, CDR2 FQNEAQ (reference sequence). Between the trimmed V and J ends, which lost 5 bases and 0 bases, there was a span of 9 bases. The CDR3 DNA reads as TGTGCCAGCAGCGGGGGGGCTAGCACAGATACGCAGTATTTT. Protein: CASSGGASTDTQYF. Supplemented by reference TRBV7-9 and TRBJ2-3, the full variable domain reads DTGVSQNPRHKITKRGQNVTFRCDPISEHNRLYWYRQTLGQGPEFLTYFQNEAQLEKSRLLSDRFSAERPKGSFSTLEIQRTEQGDSAMYLCASSGGASTDTQYFGPGTRLTVL.

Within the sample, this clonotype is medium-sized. CDR3 in DNA: TGTGCTAGTGGTTTGGGCCTGAACAATGAGCAGTTCTTC. Encoded protein: CASGLGLNNEQFF. This sequence joins TRBV12-5 and TRBJ2-1, with D hard to call. Germline V CDR1 and CDR2: LGHNT, FRNRAP. Deletions cut 1 base from V and 5 bases from J, with 6 bases between. The CDR3 is 13 amino acids.

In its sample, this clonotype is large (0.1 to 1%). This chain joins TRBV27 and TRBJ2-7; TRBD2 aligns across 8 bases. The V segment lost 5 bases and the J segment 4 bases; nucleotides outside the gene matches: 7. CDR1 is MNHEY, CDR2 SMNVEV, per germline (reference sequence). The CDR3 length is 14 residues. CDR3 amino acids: CASSLSGGLYEQYF. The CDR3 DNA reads TGTGCCAGCAGTCTAAGCGGGGGCCTGTACGAGCAGTACTTC.

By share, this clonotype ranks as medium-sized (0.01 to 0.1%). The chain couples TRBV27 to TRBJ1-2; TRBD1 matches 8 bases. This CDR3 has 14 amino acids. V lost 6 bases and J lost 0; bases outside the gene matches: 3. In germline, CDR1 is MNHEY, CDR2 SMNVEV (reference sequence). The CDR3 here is CASRVQGANYGYTF. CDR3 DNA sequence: TGTGCCAGCAGAGTACAGGGGGCTAACTATGGCTACACCTTC.

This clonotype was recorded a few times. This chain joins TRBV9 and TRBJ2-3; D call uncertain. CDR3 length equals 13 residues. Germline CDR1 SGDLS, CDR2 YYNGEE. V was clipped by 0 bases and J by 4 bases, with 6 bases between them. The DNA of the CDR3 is TGTGCCAGCAGCGTAGAAGAGGCAGATACGCAGTATTTT. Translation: CASSVEEADTQYF.

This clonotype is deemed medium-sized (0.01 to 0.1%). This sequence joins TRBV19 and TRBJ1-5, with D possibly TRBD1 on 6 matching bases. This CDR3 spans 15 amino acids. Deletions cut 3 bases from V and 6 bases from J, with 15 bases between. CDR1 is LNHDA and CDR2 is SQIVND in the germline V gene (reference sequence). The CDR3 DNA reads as TGTGCCAGTAGTATTAAGGGCGTGGGGGCTCAGCCCCAGCATTTT. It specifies CASSIKGVGAQPQHF.

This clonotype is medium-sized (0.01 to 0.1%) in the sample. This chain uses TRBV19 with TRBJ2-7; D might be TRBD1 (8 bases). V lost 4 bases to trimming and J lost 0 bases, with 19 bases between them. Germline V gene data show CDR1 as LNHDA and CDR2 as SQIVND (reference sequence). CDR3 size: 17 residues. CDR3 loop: CASSTLRSGTGSYEQYF. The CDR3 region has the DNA TGTGCCAGTAGTACCCTTAGAAGCGGGACAGGCTCCTACGAGCAGTACTTC.

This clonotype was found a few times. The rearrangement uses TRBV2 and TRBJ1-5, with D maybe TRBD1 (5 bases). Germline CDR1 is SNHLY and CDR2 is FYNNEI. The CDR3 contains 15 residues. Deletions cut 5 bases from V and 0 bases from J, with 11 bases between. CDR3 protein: CASSLTVNSNQPQHF. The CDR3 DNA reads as TGTGCCAGCAGTCTGACAGTGAATAGCAATCAGCCCCAGCATTTT.

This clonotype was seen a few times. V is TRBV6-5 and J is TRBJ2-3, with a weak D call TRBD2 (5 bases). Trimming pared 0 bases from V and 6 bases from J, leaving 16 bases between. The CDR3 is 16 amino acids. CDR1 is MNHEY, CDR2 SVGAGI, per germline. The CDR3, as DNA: TGTGCCAGCAGTTACTCCCTGGTCCCTTCGGGGGATACGCAGTATTTT. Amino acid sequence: CASSYSLVPSGDTQYF.

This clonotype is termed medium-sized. The CDR3 reads CASSQVTGGFNEQFF. The CDR3 DNA follows: TGTGCCAGCAGCCAAGTTACCGGGGGGTTCAATGAGCAGTTCTTC. This rearrangement joins TRBV4-2 to TRBJ2-1; 7 bases agree with TRBD2. V lost 1 base and J lost 6; bases outside the gene matches: 6. The germline gives CDR1 LGHNA, CDR2 YNFKEQ. The CDR3 is made up of 15 amino acids.

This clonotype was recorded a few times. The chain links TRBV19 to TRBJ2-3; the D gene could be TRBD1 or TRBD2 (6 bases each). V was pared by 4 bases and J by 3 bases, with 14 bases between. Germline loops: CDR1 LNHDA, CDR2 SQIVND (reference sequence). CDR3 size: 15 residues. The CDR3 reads CASSTRGPGTDTQYF. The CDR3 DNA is TGTGCCAGTAGTACCCGGGGGCCGGGTACAGATACGCAGTATTTT.

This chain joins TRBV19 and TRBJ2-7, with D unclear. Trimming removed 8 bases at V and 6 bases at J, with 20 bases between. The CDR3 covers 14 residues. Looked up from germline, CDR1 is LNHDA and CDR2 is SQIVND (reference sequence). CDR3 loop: CASSLEFPPIEQYF. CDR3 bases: TGTGCCAGTTCGTTGGAGTTCCCTCCCATCGAGCAGTACTTC.

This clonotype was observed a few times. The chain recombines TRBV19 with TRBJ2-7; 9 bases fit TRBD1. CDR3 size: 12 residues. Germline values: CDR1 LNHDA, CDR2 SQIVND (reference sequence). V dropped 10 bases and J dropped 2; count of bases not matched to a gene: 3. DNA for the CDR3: TGTGCCACCAGGACAGGGGCCTACGAGCAGTACTTC. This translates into CATRTGAYEQYF.

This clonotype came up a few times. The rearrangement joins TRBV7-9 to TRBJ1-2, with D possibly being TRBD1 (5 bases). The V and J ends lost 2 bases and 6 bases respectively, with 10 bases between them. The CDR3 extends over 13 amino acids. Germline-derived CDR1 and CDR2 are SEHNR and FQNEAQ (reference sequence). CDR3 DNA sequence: TGTGCCAGCAGCTTACAGGGTACTGATGGCTACACCTTC. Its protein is CASSLQGTDGYTF.

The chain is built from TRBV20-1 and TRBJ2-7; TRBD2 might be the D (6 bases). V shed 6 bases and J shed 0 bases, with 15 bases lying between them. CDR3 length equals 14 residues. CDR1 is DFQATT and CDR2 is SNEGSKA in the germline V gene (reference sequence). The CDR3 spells CSAYPAGYSYEQYF. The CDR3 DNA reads TGCAGTGCCTACCCAGCGGGCTACTCCTACGAGCAGTACTTC.

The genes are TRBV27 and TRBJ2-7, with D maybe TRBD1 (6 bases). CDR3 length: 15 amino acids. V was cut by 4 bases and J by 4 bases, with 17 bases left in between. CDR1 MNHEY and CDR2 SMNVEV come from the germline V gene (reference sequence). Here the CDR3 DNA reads TGTGCCAGCAGTTCGCCCGGGACACGAGGTTACGAGCAGTACTTC. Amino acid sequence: CASSSPGTRGYEQYF.

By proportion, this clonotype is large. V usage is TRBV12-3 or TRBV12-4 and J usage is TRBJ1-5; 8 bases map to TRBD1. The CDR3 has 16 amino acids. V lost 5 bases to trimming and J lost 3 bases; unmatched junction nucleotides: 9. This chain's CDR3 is CASSPPGQVFNQPQHF. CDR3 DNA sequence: TGTGCCAGCAGTCCCCCGGGACAGGTCTTCAATCAGCCCCAGCATTTT.

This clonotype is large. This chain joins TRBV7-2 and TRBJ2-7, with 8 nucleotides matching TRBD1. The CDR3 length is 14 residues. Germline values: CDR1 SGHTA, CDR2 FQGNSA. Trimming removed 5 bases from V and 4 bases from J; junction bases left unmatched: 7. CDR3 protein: CASSPRQGWYEQYF. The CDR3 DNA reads TGTGCCAGCAGCCCTCGACAGGGGTGGTACGAGCAGTACTTC.

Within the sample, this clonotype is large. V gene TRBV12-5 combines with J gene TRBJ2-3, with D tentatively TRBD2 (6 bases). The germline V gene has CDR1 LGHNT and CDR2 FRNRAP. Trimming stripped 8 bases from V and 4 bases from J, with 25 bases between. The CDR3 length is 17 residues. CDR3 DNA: TGTGCTAGTTTTCACGTAGGCGGGGATGAGAGCCCAGATACGCAGTATTTT. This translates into CASFHVGGDESPDTQYF.

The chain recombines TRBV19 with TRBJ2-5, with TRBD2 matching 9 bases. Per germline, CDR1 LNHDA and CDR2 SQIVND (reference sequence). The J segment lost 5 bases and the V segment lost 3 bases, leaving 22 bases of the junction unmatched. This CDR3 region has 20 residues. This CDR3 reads CASSILPPRDLRLAEETQYF. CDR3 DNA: TGTGCCAGTAGTATCCTTCCCCCCCGCGACCTGAGACTAGCGGAGGAGACCCAGTACTTC.

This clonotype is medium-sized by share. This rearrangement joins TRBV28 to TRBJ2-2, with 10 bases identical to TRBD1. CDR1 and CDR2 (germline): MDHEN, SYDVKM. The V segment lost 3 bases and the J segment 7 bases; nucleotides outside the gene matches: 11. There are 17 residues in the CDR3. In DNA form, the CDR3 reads TGTGCCAGCAGTTTTCCCCCCTCCGGGACAGGGGACGGGGAGCTGTTTTTT. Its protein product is CASSFPPSGTGDGELFF.

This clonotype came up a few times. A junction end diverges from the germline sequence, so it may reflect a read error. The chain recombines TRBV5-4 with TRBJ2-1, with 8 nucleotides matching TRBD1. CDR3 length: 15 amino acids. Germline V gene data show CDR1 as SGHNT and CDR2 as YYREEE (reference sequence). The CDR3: CASSGQGLSYSEQFF. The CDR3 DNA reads TGTGCCAGCAGCGGACAGGGTTTGTCCTACAGTGAGCAGTTCTTC.

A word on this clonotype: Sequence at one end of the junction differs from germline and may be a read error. CDR3 sequence reads: CASGSLAGGDHETQYF. CDR3 in DNA: TGTGCCAGCGGCTCCCTAGCGGGGGGTGACCATGAGACCCAGTACTTC. This chain uses TRBV5-4 with TRBJ2-5; 11 bases fit TRBD2. The CDR3 loop spans 16 amino acids. CDR1 and CDR2 (germline): SGHNT, YYREEE (reference sequence).

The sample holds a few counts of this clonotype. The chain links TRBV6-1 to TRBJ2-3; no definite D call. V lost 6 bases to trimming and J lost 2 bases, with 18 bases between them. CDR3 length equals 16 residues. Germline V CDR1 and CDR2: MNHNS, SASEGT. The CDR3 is CASSPVIGGATDTQYF. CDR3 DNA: TGTGCCAGCAGCCCCGTTATAGGTGGTGCCACAGATACGCAGTATTTT.

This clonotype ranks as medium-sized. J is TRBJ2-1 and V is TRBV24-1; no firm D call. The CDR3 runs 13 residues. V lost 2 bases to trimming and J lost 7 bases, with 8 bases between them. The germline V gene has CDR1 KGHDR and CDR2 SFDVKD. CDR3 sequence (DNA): TGTGCCACCAGTGATTGGTTTGGAAATGAGCAGTTCTTC. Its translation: CATSDWFGNEQFF.

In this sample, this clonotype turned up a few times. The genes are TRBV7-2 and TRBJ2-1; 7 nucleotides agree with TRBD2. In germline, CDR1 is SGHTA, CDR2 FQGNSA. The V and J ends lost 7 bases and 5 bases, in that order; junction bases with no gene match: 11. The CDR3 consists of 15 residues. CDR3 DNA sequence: TGTGCCAGCAACTGGGGTGGAGCGGGGAACAATGAGCAGTTCTTC. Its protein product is CASNWGGAGNNEQFF.

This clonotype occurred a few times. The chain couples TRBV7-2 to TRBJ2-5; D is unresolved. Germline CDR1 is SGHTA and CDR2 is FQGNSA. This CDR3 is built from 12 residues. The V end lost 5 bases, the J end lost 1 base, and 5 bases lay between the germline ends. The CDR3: CASSRIQETQYF. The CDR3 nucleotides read TGTGCCAGCAGCCGAATCCAAGAGACCCAGTACTTC.

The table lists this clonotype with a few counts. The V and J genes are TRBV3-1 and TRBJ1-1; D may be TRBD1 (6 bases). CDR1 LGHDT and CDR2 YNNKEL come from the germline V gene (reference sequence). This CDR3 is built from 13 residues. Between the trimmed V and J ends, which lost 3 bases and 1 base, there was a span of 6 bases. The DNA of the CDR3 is TGTGCCAGCAGCCAGACAGGGAACACTGAAGCTTTCTTT. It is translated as CASSQTGNTEAFF.

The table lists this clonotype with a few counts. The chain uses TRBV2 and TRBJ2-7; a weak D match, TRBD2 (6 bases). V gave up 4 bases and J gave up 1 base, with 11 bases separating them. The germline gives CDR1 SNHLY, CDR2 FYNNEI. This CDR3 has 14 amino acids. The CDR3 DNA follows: TGTGCCAGCAGTGTGGAGGGAGTTTCCTACGAGCAGTACTTC. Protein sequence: CASSVEGVSYEQYF. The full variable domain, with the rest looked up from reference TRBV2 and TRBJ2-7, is EPEVTQTPSHQVTQMGQEVILRCVPISNHLYFYWYRQILGQKVEFLVSFYNNEISEKSEIFDDQFSVERPDGSNFTLKIRSTKLEDSAMYFCASSVEGVSYEQYFGPGTRLTVT.

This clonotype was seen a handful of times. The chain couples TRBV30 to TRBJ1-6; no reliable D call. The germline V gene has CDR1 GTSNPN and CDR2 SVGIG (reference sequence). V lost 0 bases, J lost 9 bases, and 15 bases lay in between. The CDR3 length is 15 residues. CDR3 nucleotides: TGTGCCTGGAGTGTACAATTTTTAGGGCTTTCACCCCTCCACTTT. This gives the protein CAWSVQFLGLSPLHF.

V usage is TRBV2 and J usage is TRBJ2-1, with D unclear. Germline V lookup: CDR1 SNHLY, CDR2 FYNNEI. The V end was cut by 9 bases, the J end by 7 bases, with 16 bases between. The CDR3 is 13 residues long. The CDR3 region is CASTERPNNEQFF. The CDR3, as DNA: TGTGCCAGTACCGAACGTCCGAATAATGAGCAGTTCTTC.